Here is one TCR beta chain with its context. Its target is unknown. This specimen belongs to a study of T cell clones after liver transplantation. In the study overall: Samples came from ITN030ST, which attempted immunosuppression withdrawal within 2 years of liver transplantation. As an antigen-independent comparator, third-party-reactive TCRbeta sequences came from pre-transplant mixed lymphocyte reactions. Patients counted as tolerant after at least one year off all immunosuppression, enzymes not exceeding twice normal.

Clones were read by immunoSEQ multiplex PCR, and TCRdb kept only the in-frame ones, dropping some. The sample holds tens of thousands of clones, about 64% seen once. Notes on the study in general: Post-transplant time points were not standardized, so conclusions are preliminary.

The germline V gene encodes CDR1 MNHEY and CDR2 SVGAGI. V lost 8 bases and J 7 bases, leaving 17 bases between the germline ends. This CDR3 is 14 amino acids long. The chain combines TRBV6-5 with TRBJ2-2; D possibly corresponds to TRBD1 (6 bases). Sequences were derived from CD4+ T cells from blood, sampled before liver transplant. The sequence derives from a human donor who received a liver transplant. CDR3 bases: TGTGCCAGCTACGCAGGGGAAGGGGGCGGGGAGCTGTTTTTT. This sequence encodes CASYAGEGGGELFF.